These 19 T cell receptor beta chains share one sample of origin, sequenced in a study of blood T cell repertoires in COVID-19. Assay: immunoSEQ multiplex PCR; the TCRdb copy retains only in-frame clones and omits some. The top ten hold roughly 30% of the sample, which has about 120,000 clones, 75% to 90% seen once. The sequencing sample was made of peripheral blood. These receptors were obtained from a woman in her 70s with acute or convalescent COVID-19.

The chain joins TRBV15 to TRBJ2-2, with D possibly TRBD1 on 6 matching bases. Trimming cost V 0 bases and J 2 bases, with 7 bases left between them. CDR3 length: 15 residues. Germline assignment: CDR1 LNHNV and CDR2 YYDKDF (reference sequence). The CDR3 DNA reads TGTGCCACCAGCAGAGAACAGGGTAACACCGGGGAGCTGTTTTTT. Translating gives CATSREQGNTGELFF.

The chain carries TRBV7-6 and TRBJ1-1; a weak D match, TRBD1 (5 bases). The CDR3 runs 15 residues. Trimming removed 2 bases from V and 0 bases from J, with 10 bases in between. Germline V gene sequence: CDR1 SGHVS, CDR2 FNYEAQ. The CDR3, as DNA: TGTGCCAGCAGCTTACGGTCGGGGGTGAACACTGAAGCTTTCTTT. This codes for CASSLRSGVNTEAFF.

The rearrangement joins TRBV5-1 to TRBJ1-4; 7 bases fit TRBD1. Germline CDR1 reads SGHRS; CDR2 reads YFSETQ. V lost 3 bases and J lost 0; bases outside the gene matches: 14. This CDR3 is built from 19 residues. This CDR3 reads CASSWSREGAVATNEKLFF. The CDR3, as DNA: TGCGCCAGCAGCTGGTCCCGGGAGGGGGCGGTTGCAACTAATGAAAAACTGTTTTTT.

This clone came up once. This chain joins TRBV5-5 and TRBJ2-7; D is unresolved. Germline V gives CDR1 SGHKS, CDR2 YYEKEE (reference sequence). CDR3 size: 15 residues. The V gene lost 4 bases and the J gene lost 6 bases, with 20 bases spanning the gap. CDR3 sequence reads: CASSPPVRLTLEQYF. The CDR3 bases are TGTGCCAGCAGCCCCCCCGTGCGGTTGACCCTCGAGCAGTACTTC.

The V and J genes are TRBV29-1 and TRBJ1-1; D not resolved. The CDR3 totals 12 residues. CDR1 is SQVTM, CDR2 ANQGSEA, per germline. Trimming shortened V by 4 bases and J by 0 bases, and 6 bases separated the two germline ends. The CDR3 nucleotides read TGCAGCGTTGCACAGTTGAACACTGAAGCTTTCTTT. Protein product: CSVAQLNTEAFF.

This clone was detected a few times. The V call is TRBV10-3, the J call TRBJ1-6, with a weak D call TRBD1 (6 bases). The CDR3 runs 17 residues. Trimming cost V 5 bases and J 8 bases, with 22 bases left between them. CDR1 is ENHRY, CDR2 SYGVKD, per germline. The CDR3 bases are TGTGCCATCAGTTCCCCTCAGGGGCCTCCGGGCGATTCACCCCTCCACTTT. As protein: CAISSPQGPPGDSPLHF.

The J gene is TRBJ1-5, the V gene TRBV3-1 (or the pseudogene TRBV3-2), with no clear D. The germline CDR1 and CDR2 sequences are LGHDT and YNNKEL (reference sequence). The CDR3 loop spans 13 amino acids. Between the trimmed V and J ends, which lost 0 bases and 6 bases, there was a span of 6 bases. In nucleotides, the CDR3 is TGTGCCAGCAGCCAAGATTGGAGTCAGCCCCAGCATTTT. Translation gives CASSQDWSQPQHF.

The chain links TRBV19 to TRBJ1-5; the match to TRBD1 covers 7 bases. J gave up 6 bases and V 7 bases, and 12 bases lay outside the gene matches. Per the germline V gene, CDR1 is LNHDA and CDR2 is SQIVND (reference sequence). This CDR3 spans 15 amino acids. CDR3 residues: CASTADRAGSQPQHF. The CDR3 nucleotides read TGTGCCAGTACCGCTGACAGGGCCGGGAGTCAGCCCCAGCATTTT.

The CDR3 nucleotides are TGTGCCAGCAGCTCCAACTTCGGACAGTATGGCTACACCTTC. It is translated as CASSSNFGQYGYTF. The J gene is TRBJ1-2, the V gene TRBV7-3, with a tentative D call TRBD1 (6 bases). Germline CDR1 reads SGHTA; CDR2 reads FQGTGA. Between the trimmed V and J ends, which lost 4 bases and 5 bases, there was a span of 14 bases. This CDR3 has 14 amino acids.

The chain employs TRBV28 and TRBJ1-5, with D unresolved. The germline V and J ends were trimmed by 5 bases and 1 base, with 9 bases remaining between them. The CDR3 is 14 amino acids. Germline-derived CDR1 and CDR2 are MDHEN and SYDVKM. This CDR3 is CASSPDMSNQPQHF. The CDR3 region has the DNA TGTGCCAGCAGTCCCGACATGAGCAATCAGCCCCAGCATTTT.

The CDR3, as DNA: TGTGCCAGCAGCCAGGGACAGTATAGCAATCAGCCCCAGCATTTT. Its protein is CASSQGQYSNQPQHF. V is TRBV5-8 and J is TRBJ1-5, with 7 bases identical to TRBD1. The trim removed 4 bases at V and 0 bases at J, leaving 4 bases unmatched. The CDR3 runs to 15 residues. Looked up from germline, CDR1 is SGHTS and CDR2 is YDEGEE.

V usage is TRBV11-2 and J usage is TRBJ2-3; a possible D gene is TRBD1 (6 bases). The germline CDR1 and CDR2 sequences are SGHAT and FQNNGV. Trimming removed 4 bases at V and 8 bases at J, with 16 bases between. The CDR3 has 14 residues. The CDR3 DNA is TGTGCCAGCAGCTCCGGGACATCATCCGGTACGCAGTATTTT. Translated, it gives CASSSGTSSGTQYF.

The table lists this clone with a count of one. The V gene is TRBV6-2 or TRBV6-3, the J gene TRBJ1-5; D possibly corresponds to TRBD1 (6 bases). This CDR3 contains 20 residues. V was trimmed by 0 bases and J by 0 bases, leaving 21 bases between them. Germline V gives CDR1 MNHEY, CDR2 SVGEGT. In nucleotides, the CDR3 is TGTGCCAGCAGTTACTCGAAGGAGCGGGGGGGCGGAGGTAGCAATCAGCCCCAGCATTTT. Its translation: CASSYSKERGGGGSNQPQHF.

The chain combines TRBV6-5 with TRBJ1-2; tentative D call: TRBD1 (5 bases). V was clipped by 6 bases and J by 2 bases, with 10 bases between them. The CDR3 has 13 residues. Germline V gives CDR1 MNHEY, CDR2 SVGAGI. The CDR3 bases are TGTGCCAGCAGCATAAACAGGAACTATGGCTACACCTTC. Residues: CASSINRNYGYTF.

This clone was counted only a few times. V gene TRBV11-3 combines with J gene TRBJ1-1; a weak D match, TRBD1 (6 bases). In germline, CDR1 is SGHNT, CDR2 YENEEA. The CDR3 contains 16 residues. The V gene lost 5 bases and the J gene lost 0 bases, with 16 bases spanning the gap. DNA of the CDR3: TGTGCCAGCAGCCTAGGGACTGGGGGCATGAACACTGAAGCTTTCTTT. Encoded protein: CASSLGTGGMNTEAFF.

The rearrangement links TRBV5-4 to TRBJ1-1, with D possibly matching TRBD1 (5 bases). V lost 4 bases, J lost 1 base, and 11 bases lay in between. The CDR3 sequence is 14 residues long. Per germline, CDR1 SGHNT and CDR2 YYREEE (reference sequence). CDR3 nucleotide sequence: TGTGCCAGCAGCCCCGACCAGGGGAACACTGAAGCTTTCTTT. It translates to CASSPDQGNTEAFF.

The genes are TRBV28 and TRBJ1-5; 7 bases agree with TRBD1. CDR1 is MDHEN, CDR2 SYDVKM, per germline. The V and J ends lost 5 bases and 0 bases, in that order; junction bases with no gene match: 10. CDR3 length: 17 residues. CDR3 amino acids: CASSAGTEKNSNQPQHF. DNA of the CDR3: TGTGCCAGCAGTGCCGGGACAGAGAAAAATAGCAATCAGCCCCAGCATTTT.

The V and J genes are TRBV4-1 and TRBJ1-2; D gene uncertain. Looked up from germline, CDR1 is MGHRA and CDR2 is YSYEKL. The CDR3 contains 12 residues. Trimming pared 1 base from V and 7 bases from J, leaving 7 bases between. CDR3 loop: CASSQVRGGYTF. The CDR3 coding sequence is TGCGCCAGCAGCCAAGTACGGGGTGGCTACACCTTC.

The J gene is TRBJ2-2, the V gene TRBV19; TRBD2 is a possible D gene (6 bases). The V end was cut by 6 bases, the J end by 3 bases, with 17 bases between. From germline, CDR1 is LNHDA and CDR2 SQIVND (reference sequence). The CDR3 is 16 amino acids. CDR3 nucleotides: TGTGCCAGTAGGAGTTCCGGCGGGGTGGACACCGGGGAGCTGTTTTTT. It is translated as CASRSSGGVDTGELFF.